This entry concerns a single T cell receptor beta chain. Generated by immunoSEQ multiplex PCR, the TCRdb table keeps only in-frame clones and is missing some. This sample has 130,000 to 150,000 clones, with 80% to 90% found just once. The CDR3 runs to 12 residues. Deletions cut 5 bases from V and 0 bases from J, with 5 bases between. The germline V gene encodes CDR1 SGHTA and CDR2 FQGNSA. This record belongs to a study of blood T cell repertoires in COVID-19. Study information: In each case, the material was cDNA or gDNA derived from T cells, B-cell-depleted T cells, or PBMCs.

The sample was peripheral blood. The gene calls are TRBV7-2 and TRBJ2-7; no clear D gene. This sequence originates from a human donor with acute or convalescent COVID-19. The donor label of this sample is uncertain. The CDR3 loop reads CASSPGSYEQYF. In nucleotides, the CDR3 is TGTGCCAGCAGCCCCGGCTCCTACGAGCAGTACTTC.